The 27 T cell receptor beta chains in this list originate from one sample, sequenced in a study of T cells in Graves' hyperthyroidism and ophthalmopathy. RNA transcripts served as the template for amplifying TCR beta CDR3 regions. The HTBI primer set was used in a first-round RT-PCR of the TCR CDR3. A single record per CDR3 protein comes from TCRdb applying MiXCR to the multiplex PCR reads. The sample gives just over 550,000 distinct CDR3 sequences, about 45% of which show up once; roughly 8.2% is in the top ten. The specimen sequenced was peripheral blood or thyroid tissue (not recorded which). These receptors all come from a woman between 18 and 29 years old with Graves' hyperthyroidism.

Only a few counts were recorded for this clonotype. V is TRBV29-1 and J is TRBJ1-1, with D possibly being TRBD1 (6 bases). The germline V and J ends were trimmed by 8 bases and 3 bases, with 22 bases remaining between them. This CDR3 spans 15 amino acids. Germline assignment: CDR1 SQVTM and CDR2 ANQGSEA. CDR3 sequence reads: CSLRGDLGYDTEAFF. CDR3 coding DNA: TGCAGCTTGAGGGGGGACCTCGGATACGACACTGAAGCTTTCTTT.

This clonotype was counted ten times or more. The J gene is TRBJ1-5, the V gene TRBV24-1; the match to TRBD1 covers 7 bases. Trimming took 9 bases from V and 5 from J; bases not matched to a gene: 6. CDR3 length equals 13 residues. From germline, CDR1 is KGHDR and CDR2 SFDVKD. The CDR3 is CATGTGDDQPQHF. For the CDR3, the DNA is TGTGCCACCGGTACAGGGGATGATCAGCCCCAGCATTTT.

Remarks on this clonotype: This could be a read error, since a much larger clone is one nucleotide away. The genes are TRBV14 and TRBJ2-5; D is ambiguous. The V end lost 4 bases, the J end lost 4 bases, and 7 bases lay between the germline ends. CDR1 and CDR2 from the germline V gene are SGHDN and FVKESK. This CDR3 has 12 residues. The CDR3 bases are TGTGCCAGCAGCCTTTCAGCAGAGACCCAGTACTTC. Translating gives CASSLSAETQYF.

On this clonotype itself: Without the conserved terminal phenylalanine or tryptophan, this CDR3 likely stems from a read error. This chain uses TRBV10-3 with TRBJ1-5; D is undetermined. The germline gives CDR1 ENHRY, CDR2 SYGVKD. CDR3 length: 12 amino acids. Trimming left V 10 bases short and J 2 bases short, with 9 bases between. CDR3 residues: CASKRGNQPQHY. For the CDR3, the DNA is TGTGCCAGCAAGCGGGGCAATCAGCCCCAGCATTAT.

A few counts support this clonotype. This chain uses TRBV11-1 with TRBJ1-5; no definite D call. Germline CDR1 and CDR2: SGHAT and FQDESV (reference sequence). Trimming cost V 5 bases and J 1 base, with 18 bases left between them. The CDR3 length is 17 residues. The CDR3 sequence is CASSRSSLDASNQPQHF. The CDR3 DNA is TGTGCCAGCAGCCGTTCGTCCCTGGATGCGAGCAATCAGCCCCAGCATTTT. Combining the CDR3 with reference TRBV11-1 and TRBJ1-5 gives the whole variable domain EAEVAQSPRYKITEKSQAVAFWCDPISGHATLYWYRQILGQGPELLVQFQDESVVDDSQLPKDRFSAERLKGVDSTLKIQPAELGDSAMYLCASSRSSLDASNQPQHFGDGTRLSIL.

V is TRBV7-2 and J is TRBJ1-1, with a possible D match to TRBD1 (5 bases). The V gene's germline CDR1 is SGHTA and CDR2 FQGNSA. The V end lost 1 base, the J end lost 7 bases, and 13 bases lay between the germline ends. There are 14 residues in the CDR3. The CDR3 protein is CASSLDPGIGEAFF. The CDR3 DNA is TGTGCCAGCAGCTTAGATCCAGGGATCGGTGAAGCTTTCTTT. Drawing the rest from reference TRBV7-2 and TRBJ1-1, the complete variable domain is GAGVSQSPSNKVTEKGKDVELRCDPISGHTALYWYRQSLGQGLEFLIYFQGNSAPDKSGLPSDRFSAERTGGSVSTLTIQRTQQEDSAVYLCASSLDPGIGEAFFGQGTRLTVV.

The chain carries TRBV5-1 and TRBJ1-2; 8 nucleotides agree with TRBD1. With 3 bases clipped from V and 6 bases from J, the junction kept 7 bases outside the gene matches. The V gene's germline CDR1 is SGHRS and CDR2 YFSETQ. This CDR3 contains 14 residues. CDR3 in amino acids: CASSSGGALDGYTF. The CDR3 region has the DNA TGCGCCAGCAGCTCAGGGGGCGCTTTAGATGGCTACACCTTC.

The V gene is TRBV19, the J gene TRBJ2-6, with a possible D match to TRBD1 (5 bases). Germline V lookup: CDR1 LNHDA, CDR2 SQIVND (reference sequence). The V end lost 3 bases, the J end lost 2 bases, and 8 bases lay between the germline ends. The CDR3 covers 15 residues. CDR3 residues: CASSMGRAGANVLTF. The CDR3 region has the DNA TGTGCCAGTAGTATGGGCAGGGCTGGGGCCAACGTCCTGACTTTC.

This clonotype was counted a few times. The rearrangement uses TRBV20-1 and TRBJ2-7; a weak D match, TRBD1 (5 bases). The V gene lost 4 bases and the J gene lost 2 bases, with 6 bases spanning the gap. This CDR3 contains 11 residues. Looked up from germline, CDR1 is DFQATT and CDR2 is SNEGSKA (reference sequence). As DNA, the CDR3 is TGCAGTGCTACCAGGGCCTACGAGCAGTACTTC. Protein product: CSATRAYEQYF.

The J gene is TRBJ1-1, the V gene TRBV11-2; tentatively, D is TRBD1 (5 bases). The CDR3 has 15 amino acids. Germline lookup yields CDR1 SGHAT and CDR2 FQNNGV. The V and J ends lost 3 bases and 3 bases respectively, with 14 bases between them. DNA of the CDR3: TGTGCCAGCAGCTTTTGGGGGGTATTGGACACTGAAGCTTTCTTT. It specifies CASSFWGVLDTEAFF.

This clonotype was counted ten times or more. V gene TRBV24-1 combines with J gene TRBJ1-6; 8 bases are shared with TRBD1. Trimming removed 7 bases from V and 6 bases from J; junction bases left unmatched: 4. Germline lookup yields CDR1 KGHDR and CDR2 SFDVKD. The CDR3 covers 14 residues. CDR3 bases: TGTGCCACCAGCGACGGACAGGGTAATTCACCCCTCCACTTT. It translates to CATSDGQGNSPLHF.

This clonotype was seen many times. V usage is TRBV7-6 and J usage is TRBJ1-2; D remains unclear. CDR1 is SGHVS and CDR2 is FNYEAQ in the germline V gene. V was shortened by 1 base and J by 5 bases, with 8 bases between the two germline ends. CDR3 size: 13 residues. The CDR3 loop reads CASSLGWRYGYTF. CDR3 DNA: TGTGCCAGCAGCTTAGGTTGGAGATATGGCTACACCTTC.

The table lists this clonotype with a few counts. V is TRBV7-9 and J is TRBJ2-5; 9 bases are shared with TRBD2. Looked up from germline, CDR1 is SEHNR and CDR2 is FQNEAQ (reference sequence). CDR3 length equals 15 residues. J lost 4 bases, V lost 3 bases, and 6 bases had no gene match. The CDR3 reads CASSLAWTSVETQYF. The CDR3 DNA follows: TGTGCCAGCAGCTTGGCGTGGACTAGCGTAGAGACCCAGTACTTC.

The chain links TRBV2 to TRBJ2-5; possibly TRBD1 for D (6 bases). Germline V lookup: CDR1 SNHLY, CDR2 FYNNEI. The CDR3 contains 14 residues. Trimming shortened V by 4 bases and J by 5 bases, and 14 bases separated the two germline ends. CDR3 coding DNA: TGTGCCAGCAGTGCCGAGTGGGGGCAGGAGACCCAGTACTTC. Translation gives CASSAEWGQETQYF.

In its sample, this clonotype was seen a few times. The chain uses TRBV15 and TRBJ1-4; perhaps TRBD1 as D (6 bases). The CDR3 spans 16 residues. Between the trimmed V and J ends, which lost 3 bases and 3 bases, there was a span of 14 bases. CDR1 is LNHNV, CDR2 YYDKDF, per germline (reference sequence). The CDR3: CATSRGGGSANEKLFF. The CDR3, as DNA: TGTGCCACCAGCAGGGGCGGGGGCTCGGCTAATGAAAAACTGTTTTTT. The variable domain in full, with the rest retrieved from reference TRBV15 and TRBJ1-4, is DAMVIQNPRYQVTQFGKPVTLSCSQTLNHNVMYWYQQKSSQAPKLLFHYYDKDFNNEADTPDNFQSRRPNTSFCFLDIRSPGLGDTAMYLCATSRGGGSANEKLFFGSGTQLSVL.

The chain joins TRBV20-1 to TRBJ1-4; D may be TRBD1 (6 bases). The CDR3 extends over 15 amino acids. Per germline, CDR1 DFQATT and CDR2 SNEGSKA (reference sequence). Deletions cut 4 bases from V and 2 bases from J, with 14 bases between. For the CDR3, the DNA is TGCAGTGCTAATGAGCGGGGGGCTACTAATGAAAAACTGTTTTTT. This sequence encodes CSANERGATNEKLFF.

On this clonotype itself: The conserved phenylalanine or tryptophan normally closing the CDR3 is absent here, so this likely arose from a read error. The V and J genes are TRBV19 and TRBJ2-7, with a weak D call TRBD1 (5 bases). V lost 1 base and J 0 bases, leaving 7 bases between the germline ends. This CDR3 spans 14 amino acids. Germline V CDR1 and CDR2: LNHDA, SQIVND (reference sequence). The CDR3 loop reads CASSIAGYSYEQYL. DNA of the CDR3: TGTGCCAGTAGTATAGCAGGGTACTCCTACGAGCAGTACCTC.

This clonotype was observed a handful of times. CDR3 sequence: CASSLDSYNEKLFF. CDR3 DNA sequence: TGTGCCAGCAGCCTCGATTCGTATAATGAAAAACTGTTTTTT. This chain links TRBV7-9 with TRBJ1-4; D is unresolved. Trimming pared 5 bases from V and 4 bases from J, leaving 11 bases between. This CDR3 comprises 14 residues. Germline CDR1 is SEHNR and CDR2 is FQNEAQ (reference sequence).

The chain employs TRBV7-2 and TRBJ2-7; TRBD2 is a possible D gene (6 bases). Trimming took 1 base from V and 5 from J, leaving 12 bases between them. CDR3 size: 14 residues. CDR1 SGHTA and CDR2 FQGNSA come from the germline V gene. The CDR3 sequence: CASSLGREIHEQYF. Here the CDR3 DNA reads TGTGCCAGCAGCTTAGGACGGGAGATCCACGAGCAGTACTTC.

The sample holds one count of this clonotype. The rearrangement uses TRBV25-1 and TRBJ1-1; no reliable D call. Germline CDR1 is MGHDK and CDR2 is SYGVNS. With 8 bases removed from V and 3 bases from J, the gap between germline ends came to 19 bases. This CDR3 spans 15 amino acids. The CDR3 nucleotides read TGTGCCAGCCAAGAAGGGAGGTGGGGAGACACTGAAGCTTTCTTT. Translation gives CASQEGRWGDTEAFF. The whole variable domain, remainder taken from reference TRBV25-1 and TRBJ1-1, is EADIYQTPRYLVIGTGKKITLECSQTMGHDKMYWYQQDPGMELHLIHYSYGVNSTEKGDLSSESTVSRIRTEHFPLTLESARPSHTSQYLCASQEGRWGDTEAFFGQGTRLTVV.

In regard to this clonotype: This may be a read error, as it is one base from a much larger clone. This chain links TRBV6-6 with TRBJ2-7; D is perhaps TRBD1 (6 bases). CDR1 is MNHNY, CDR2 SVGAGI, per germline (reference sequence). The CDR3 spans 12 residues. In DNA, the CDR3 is TGTACCAGCAGAACAGGGCGCCACGAGCAGTACTTC. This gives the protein CTSRTGRHEQYF.

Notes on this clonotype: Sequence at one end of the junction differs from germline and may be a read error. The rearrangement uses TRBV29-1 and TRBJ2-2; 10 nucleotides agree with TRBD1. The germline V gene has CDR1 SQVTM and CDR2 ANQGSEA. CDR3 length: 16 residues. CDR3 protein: CGVSTGGAMDTGELFF. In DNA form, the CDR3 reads TGCGGCGTTTCGACAGGGGGCGCGATGGACACCGGGGAGCTGTTTTTT.

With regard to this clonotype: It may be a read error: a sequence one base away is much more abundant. CDR3: CSVEPDSTYGYAF. The CDR3 DNA reads TGCAGCGTTGAACCGGACAGTACCTATGGCTACGCCTTC. The J gene is TRBJ1-2, the V gene TRBV29-1; tentative D call: TRBD1 (6 bases). The germline V gene has CDR1 SQVTM and CDR2 ANQGSEA. There are 13 residues in the CDR3.

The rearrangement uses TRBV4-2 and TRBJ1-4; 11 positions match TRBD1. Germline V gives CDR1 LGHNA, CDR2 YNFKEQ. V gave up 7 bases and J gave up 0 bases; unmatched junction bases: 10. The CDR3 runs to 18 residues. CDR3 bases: TGTGCCAGCACCCCCTCCCCGGGACAGGGGGCAACTAATGAAAAACTGTTTTTT. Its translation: CASTPSPGQGATNEKLFF.

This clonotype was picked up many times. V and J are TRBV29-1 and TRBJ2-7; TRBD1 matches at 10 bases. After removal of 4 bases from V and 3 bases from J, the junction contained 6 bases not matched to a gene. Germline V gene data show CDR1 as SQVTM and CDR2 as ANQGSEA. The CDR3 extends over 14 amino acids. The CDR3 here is CSVAQTGGIYEQYF. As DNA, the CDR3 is TGCAGCGTTGCGCAGACAGGGGGCATCTACGAGCAGTACTTC.

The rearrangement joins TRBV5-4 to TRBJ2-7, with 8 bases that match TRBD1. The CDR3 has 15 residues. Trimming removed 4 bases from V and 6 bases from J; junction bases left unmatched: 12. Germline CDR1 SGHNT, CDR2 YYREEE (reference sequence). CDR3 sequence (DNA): TGTGCCAGCAGCCCCGGACAGGGTGGATTTCGCGAGCAGTACTTC. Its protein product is CASSPGQGGFREQYF.

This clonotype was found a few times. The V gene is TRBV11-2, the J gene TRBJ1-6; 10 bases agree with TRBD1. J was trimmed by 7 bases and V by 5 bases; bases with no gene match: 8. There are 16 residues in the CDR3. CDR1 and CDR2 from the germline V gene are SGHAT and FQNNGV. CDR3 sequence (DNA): TGTGCCAGCAGCGCCACCCCGACAGGGGGCAATTCACCCCTCCACTTT. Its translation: CASSATPTGGNSPLHF. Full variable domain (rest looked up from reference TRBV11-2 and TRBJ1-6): EAGVAQSPRYKIIEKRQSVAFWCNPISGHATLYWYQQILGQGPKLLIQFQNNGVVDDSQLPKDRFSAERLKGVDSTLKIQPAKLEDSAVYLCASSATPTGGNSPLHFGNGTRLTVT.